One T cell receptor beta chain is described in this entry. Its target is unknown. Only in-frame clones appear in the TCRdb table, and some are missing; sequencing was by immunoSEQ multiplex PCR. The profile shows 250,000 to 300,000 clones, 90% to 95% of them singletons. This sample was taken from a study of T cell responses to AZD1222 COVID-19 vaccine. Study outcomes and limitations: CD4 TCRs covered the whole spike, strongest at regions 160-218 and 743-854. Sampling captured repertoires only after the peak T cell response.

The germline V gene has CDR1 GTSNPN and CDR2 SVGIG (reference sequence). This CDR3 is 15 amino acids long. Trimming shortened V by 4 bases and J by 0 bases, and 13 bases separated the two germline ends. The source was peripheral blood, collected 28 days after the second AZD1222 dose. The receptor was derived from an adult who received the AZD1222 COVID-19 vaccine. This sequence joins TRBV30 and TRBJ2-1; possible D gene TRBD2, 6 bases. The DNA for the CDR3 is TGTGCCTGGACCCCTCTAGCGAGCTCCTACAATGAGCAGTTCTTC. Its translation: CAWTPLASSYNEQFF.